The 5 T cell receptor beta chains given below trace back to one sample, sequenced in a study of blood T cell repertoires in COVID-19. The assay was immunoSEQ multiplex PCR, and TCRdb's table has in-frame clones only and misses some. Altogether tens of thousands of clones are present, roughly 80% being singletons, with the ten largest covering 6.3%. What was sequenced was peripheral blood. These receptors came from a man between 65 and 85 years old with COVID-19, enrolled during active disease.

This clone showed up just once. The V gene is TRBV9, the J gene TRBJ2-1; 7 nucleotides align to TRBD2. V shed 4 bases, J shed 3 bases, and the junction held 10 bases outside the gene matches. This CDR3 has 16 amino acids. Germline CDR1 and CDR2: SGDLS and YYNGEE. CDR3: CASSRSGDANYNEQFF. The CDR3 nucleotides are TGTGCCAGCAGCAGAAGCGGGGACGCAAACTACAATGAGCAGTTCTTC. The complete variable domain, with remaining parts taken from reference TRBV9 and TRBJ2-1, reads DSGVTQTPKHLITATGQRVTLRCSPRSGDLSVYWYQQSLDQGLQFLIQYYNGEERAKGNILERFSAQQFPDLHSELNLSSLELGDSALYFCASSRSGDANYNEQFFGPGTRLTVL.

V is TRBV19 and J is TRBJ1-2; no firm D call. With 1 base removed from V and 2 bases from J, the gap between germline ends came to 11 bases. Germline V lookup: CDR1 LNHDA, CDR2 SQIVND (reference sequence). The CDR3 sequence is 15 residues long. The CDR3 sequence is CASSIVERLNYGYTF. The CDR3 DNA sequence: TGTGCCAGTAGTATAGTGGAGAGATTGAACTATGGCTACACCTTC.

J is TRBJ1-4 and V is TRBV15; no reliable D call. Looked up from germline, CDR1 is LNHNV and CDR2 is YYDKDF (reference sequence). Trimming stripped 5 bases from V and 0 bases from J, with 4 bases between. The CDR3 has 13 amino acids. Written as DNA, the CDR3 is TGTGCCACCAGCCCTGCAACTAATGAAAAACTGTTTTTT. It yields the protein CATSPATNEKLFF.

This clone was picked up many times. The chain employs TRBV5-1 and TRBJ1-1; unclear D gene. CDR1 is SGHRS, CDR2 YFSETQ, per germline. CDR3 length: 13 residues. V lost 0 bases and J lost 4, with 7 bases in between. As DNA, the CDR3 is TGCGCCAGCAGCTTGGAACTCGGCACTGAAGCTTTCTTT. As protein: CASSLELGTEAFF. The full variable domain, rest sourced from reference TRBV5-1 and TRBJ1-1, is KAGVTQTPRYLIKTRGQQVTLSCSPISGHRSVSWYQQTPGQGLQFLFEYFSETQRNKGNFPGRFSGRQFSNSRSEMNVSTLELGDSALYLCASSLELGTEAFFGQGTRLTVV.

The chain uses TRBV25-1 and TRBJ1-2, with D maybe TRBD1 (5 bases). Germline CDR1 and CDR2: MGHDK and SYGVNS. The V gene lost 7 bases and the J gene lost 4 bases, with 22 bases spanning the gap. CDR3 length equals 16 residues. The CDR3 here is CASNGPSGDGTYGYTF. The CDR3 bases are TGTGCCAGCAATGGGCCCTCGGGGGACGGTACCTATGGCTACACCTTC.